This T cell receptor (beta chain) was found in a study of T cell responses to AZD1222 COVID-19 vaccine. This clone was detected once. Losses at the gene ends were 10 bases for V and 6 bases for J; bases not matched to a gene: 9. Germline V lookup: CDR1 MDHEN, CDR2 SYDVKM. This CDR3 has 13 residues. The data were produced by immunoSEQ multiplex PCR, yet TCRdb's version contains in-frame clones alone and is incomplete. This sample carries more than 95,000 clones, roughly 86% of them seen once, and the ten largest clones take 3.3%. Sample: peripheral blood, taken 28 days after the second dose of the MenACWY control vaccine. The TCR comes from an adult who received the MenACWY meningococcal vaccine as a control. V usage is TRBV28 and J usage is TRBJ1-5; 7 nucleotides align to TRBD1. The CDR3 nucleotides read TGTGCCACCTACCCGACAGGGAGTCAGCCCCAGCATTTT. It specifies CATYPTGSQPQHF.